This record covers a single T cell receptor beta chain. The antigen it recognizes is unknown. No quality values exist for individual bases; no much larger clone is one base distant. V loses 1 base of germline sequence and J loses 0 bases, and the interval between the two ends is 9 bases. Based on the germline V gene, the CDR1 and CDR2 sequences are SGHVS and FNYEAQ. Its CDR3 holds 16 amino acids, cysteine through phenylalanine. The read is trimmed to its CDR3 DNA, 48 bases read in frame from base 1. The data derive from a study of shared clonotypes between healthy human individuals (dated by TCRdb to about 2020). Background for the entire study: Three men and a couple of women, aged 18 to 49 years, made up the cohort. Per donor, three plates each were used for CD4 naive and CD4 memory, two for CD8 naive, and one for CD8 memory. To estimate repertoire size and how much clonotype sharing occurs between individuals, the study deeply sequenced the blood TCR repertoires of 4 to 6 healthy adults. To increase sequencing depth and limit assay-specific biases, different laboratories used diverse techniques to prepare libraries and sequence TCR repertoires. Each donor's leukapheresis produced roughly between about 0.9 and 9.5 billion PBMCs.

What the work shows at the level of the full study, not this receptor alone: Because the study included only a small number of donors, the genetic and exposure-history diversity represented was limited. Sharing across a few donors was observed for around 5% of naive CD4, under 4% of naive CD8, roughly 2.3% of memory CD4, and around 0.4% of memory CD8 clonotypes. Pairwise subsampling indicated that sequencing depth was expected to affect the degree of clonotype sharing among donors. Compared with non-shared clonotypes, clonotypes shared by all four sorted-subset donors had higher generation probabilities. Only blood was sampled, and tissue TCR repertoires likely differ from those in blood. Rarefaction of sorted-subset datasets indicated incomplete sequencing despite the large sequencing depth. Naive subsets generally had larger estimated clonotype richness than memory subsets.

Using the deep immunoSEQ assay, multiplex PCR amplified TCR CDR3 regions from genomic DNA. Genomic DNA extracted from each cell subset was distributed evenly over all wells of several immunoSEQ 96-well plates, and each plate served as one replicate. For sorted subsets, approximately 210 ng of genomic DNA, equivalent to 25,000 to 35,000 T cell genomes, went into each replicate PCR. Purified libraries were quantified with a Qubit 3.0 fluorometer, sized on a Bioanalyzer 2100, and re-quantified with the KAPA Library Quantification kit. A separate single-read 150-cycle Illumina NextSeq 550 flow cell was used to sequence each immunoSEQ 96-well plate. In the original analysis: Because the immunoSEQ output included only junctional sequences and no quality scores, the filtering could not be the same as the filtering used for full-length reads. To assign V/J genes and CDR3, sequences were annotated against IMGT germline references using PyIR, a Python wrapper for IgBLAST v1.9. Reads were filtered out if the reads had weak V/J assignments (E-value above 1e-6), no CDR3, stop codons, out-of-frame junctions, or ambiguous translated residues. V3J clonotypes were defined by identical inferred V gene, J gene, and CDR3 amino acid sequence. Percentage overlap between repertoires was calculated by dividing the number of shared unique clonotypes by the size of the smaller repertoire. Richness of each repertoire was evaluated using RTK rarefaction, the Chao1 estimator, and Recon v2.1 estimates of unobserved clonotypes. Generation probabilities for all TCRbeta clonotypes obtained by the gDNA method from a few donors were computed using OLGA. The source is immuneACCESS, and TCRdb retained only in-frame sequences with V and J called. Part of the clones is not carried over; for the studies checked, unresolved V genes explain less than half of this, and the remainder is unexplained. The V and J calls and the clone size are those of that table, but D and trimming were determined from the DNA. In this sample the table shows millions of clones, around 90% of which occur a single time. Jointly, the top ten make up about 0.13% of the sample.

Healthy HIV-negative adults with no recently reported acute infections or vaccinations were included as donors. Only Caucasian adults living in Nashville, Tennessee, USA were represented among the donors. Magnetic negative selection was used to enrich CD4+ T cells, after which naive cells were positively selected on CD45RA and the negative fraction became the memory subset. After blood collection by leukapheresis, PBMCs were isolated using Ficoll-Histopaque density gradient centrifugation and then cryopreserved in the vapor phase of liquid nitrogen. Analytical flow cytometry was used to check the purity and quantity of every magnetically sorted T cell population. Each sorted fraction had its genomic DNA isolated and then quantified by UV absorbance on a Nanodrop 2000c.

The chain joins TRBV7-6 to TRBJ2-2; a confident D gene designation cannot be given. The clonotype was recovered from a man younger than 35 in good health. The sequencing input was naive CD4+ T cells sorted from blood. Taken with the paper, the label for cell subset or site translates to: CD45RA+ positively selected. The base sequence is TGTGCCAGCAGCTTAGAACGACCCACGAACACCGGGGAGCTGTTTTTT. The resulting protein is CASSLERPTNTGELFF.